This TCR beta chain derives from a study of T cells expressing NK-cell markers. At the level of the study: Each TCR beta repertoire originated in sorted T cells that were CD3+CD56+NKG2C+, CD3+CD56+NKG2C- or CD3+CD56-NKG2C+. Seropositivity for HCMV was found in seven of the eight sequenced donors, with one seronegative.

Notes on this clonotype: Antigen unknown.

Germline loops: CDR1 SGHDN, CDR2 FVKESK. CDR3 length equals 13 residues. Study-wide results and caveats: Leadership of the CD3+CD56-NKG2C+ fraction also belonged to these clonotypes in four donors.

With UMIs, 5'RACE template switching was used to make TCR beta cDNA. TCRdb reprocessed the 5' RACE reads and keeps a single row for each CDR3 protein, giving no DNA. The specimen's table records roughly 300,000 distinct CDR3 sequences. The material sequenced was blood T cells: a sorted CD56 or NKG2C T cell subset, CD4+ or CD8+ T cells, or bulk PBMC T cells (not recorded which). The J gene is TRBJ2-1, the V gene TRBV14; the D call from TCRdb, TRBD2, cannot be confirmed without DNA. This TCR came from a woman aged 18 to 75 in good health. The CDR3 reads CASSMTSSYEQFF.